This passage covers 9 T cell receptor beta chains from one sample sequenced in a study of memory CD4+ T cells and cytomegalovirus serostatus. Single viable CD3+CD4+CD8-CD45RO+ cells were sorted as the memory CD4+ T cells. Clones were sequenced by immunoSEQ multiplex PCR, and TCRdb holds only the in-frame ones, with some missing. The sample includes about 60,000 clones, 60% to 80% seen only once; the top ten take 0.88%. Sequenced material: memory CD4+ T cells from blood. The receptors were gathered from an adult in good health and CMV-seronegative.

V and J are TRBV10-1 and TRBJ2-4, with a possible D match to TRBD1 (6 bases). Germline V gives CDR1 WNHNN, CDR2 SYGVQD (reference sequence). V lost 0 bases, J lost 10 bases, and 13 bases lay in between. This CDR3 is built from 14 residues. CDR3 nucleotides: TGCGCCAGCAGTGAGTCGGGGACAAGTGAAATTCAGTACTTC. Protein product: CASSESGTSEIQYF.

The V gene is TRBV5-1, the J gene TRBJ2-7; no clear D gene. V lost 7 bases to trimming and J lost 6 bases, with 20 bases between them. CDR1 is SGHRS and CDR2 is YFSETQ in the germline V gene. The CDR3 is made up of 14 amino acids. CDR3 bases: TGCGCCAGCCGCATGGACCTCCCGTCGGGCGAGCAGTACTTC. Amino acid sequence: CASRMDLPSGEQYF.

This clone turned up a few times. This chain links TRBV30 with TRBJ1-4; D unresolved. The V gene lost 0 bases and the J gene lost 8 bases, with 7 bases spanning the gap. Germline V lookup: CDR1 GTSNPN, CDR2 SVGIG (reference sequence). The CDR3 contains 12 residues. The CDR3 DNA sequence: TGTGCCTGGAGTGTATTAAGGGAAAAACTGTTTTTT. It is translated as CAWSVLREKLFF.

The rearrangement joins TRBV28 to TRBJ1-1; D unclear. The germline V gene encodes CDR1 MDHEN and CDR2 SYDVKM. This CDR3 is built from 14 residues. Trimming took off 4 bases at V and 0 bases at J, with 9 bases between the two ends. The CDR3 loop reads CASSSPHLNTEAFF. The CDR3 DNA reads TGTGCCAGCAGTTCCCCCCATCTGAACACTGAAGCTTTCTTT. Full variable domain (outside the CDR3, taken from reference TRBV28 and TRBJ1-1): DVKVTQSSRYLVKRTGEKVFLECVQDMDHENMFWYRQDPGLGLRLIYFSYDVKMKEKGDIPEGYSVSREKKERFSLILESASTNQTSMYLCASSSPHLNTEAFFGQGTRLTVV.

This clone was found once. V gene TRBV19 combines with J gene TRBJ1-5; D ambiguous. Deletions cut 3 bases from V and 3 bases from J, with 12 bases between. The CDR3 is made up of 15 amino acids. CDR1 and CDR2 (germline): LNHDA, SQIVND (reference sequence). The CDR3 protein is CASSIPVKINQPQHF. For the CDR3, the DNA is TGTGCCAGTAGTATTCCAGTGAAGATCAATCAGCCCCAGCATTTT.

A remark on this clone: The sample has other DNA sequences that encode this CDR3 too. The rearrangement links TRBV30 to TRBJ1-5, with a weak D call TRBD1 (6 bases). Germline loops: CDR1 GTSNPN, CDR2 SVGIG (reference sequence). This CDR3 contains 13 residues. The V end lost 1 base, the J end lost 2 bases, and 6 bases lay between the germline ends. The CDR3 reads CAWSGTGNQPQHF. Here the CDR3 DNA reads TGTGCCTGGAGTGGGACAGGCAATCAGCCCCAGCATTTT.

The chain has TRBV7-2 and TRBJ2-1, with a weak D call TRBD1 (5 bases). V was trimmed by 1 base and J by 1 base, leaving 11 bases between them. The CDR3 runs to 16 residues. CDR1 and CDR2 (germline): SGHTA, FQGNSA. The CDR3, as DNA: TGTGCCAGCAGCTTAGTGGGGTCAGGGTCCTACAATGAGCAGTTCTTC. It codes for CASSLVGSGSYNEQFF.

The chain is built from TRBV7-9 and TRBJ2-1, with 9 nucleotides matching TRBD1. Germline assignment: CDR1 SEHNR and CDR2 FQNEAQ (reference sequence). There are 14 residues in the CDR3. J lost 6 bases, V lost 5 bases, and 5 bases had no gene match. CDR3 coding DNA: TGTGCCAGCAGCACAGGGGGACAGGGCAATGAGCAGTTCTTC. The encoded protein is CASSTGGQGNEQFF.

This clone was observed a few times. The chain uses TRBV7-9 and TRBJ1-3; no definite D call. Trimming left V 5 bases short and J 0 bases short, with 17 bases between. CDR3 length: 17 residues. Germline loops: CDR1 SEHNR, CDR2 FQNEAQ (reference sequence). The CDR3 loop reads CASSPVGGPVSGNTIYF. In DNA, the CDR3 is TGTGCCAGCAGCCCAGTCGGCGGGCCAGTCTCTGGAAACACCATATATTTT.